This is a list of T cell receptor beta chains from one sample in a study of cytomegalovirus exposure and HLA in healthy donors. Sequencing used immunoSEQ multiplex PCR; TCRdb keeps in-frame clones, though not all of them. The sample has around 120,000 clones, approximately 78% seen once; the top ten hold around 3.3%. Material: PBMCs. The receptors here all came from a woman in her 30s in good health and CMV-seropositive. Both conserved end residues are part of each CDR3. Fields, in order: CDR3 protein, CDR3 DNA, J gene, D gene, clone size, V gene. D genes are given only for firm matches. Not all rows give a size; the values are once, few, many and, for expanded clones, a class.

CDR3 protein: CASIPGRQVCPYEQYF
CDR3 DNA: TGTGCCAGCATCCCAGGAAGACAGGTGTGCCCCTACGAGCAGTACTTC
J gene: TRBJ2-7
D gene: -
clone size: -
V gene: TRBV7-3

CDR3 protein: CASSRGGAAQYF
CDR3 DNA: TGTGCCAGCAGCCGGGGGGGGGCGGCCCAGTACTTC
J gene: TRBJ2-5
D gene: TRBD2
clone size: once
V gene: TRBV7-7

CDR3 protein: CASRSGQTSYEQYF
CDR3 DNA: TGTGCCAGCAGATCGGGACAGACCTCCTACGAGCAGTACTTC
J gene: TRBJ2-7
D gene: TRBD1
clone size: -
V gene: TRBV28

CDR3 protein: CASMVGVIYNEQFF
CDR3 DNA: TGTGCCAGCATGGTAGGGGTAATTTACAATGAGCAGTTCTTC
J gene: TRBJ2-1
D gene: -
clone size: -
V gene: TRBV6-1

CDR3 protein: CASSLGGGSGGHTQAQYF
CDR3 DNA: TGTGCCAGCAGCTTAGGAGGGGGCAGCGGGGGGCACACGCAGGCCCAGTACTTC
J gene: TRBJ2-5
D gene: TRBD2
clone size: -
V gene: TRBV11-2

CDR3 protein: CASSSDTANYGYTF
CDR3 DNA: TGCGCCAGCAGCTCTGACACCGCTAACTATGGCTACACCTTC
J gene: TRBJ1-2
D gene: -
clone size: once
V gene: TRBV5-1

CDR3 protein: CASSRTGRTDTQYF
CDR3 DNA: TGTGCCAGCAGCCGGACAGGCCGCACAGATACGCAGTATTTT
J gene: TRBJ2-3
D gene: TRBD1
clone size: -
V gene: TRBV5-6

CDR3 protein: CASSAGTDNTEAFF
CDR3 DNA: TGTGCCAGCAGCGCGGGGACGGATAACACTGAAGCTTTCTTT
J gene: TRBJ1-1
D gene: -
clone size: -
V gene: TRBV27

CDR3 protein: CASSLSLGFSSYNSPLHF
CDR3 DNA: TGTGCCAGCAGCTTAAGTCTCGGGTTTAGCTCCTATAATTCACCCCTCCACTTT
J gene: TRBJ1-6
D gene: -
clone size: -
V gene: TRBV7-8

CDR3 protein: CASSPFVPGELFF
CDR3 DNA: TGTGCCAGCAGTCCCTTCGTCCCCGGGGAGCTGTTTTTT
J gene: TRBJ2-2
D gene: -
clone size: -
V gene: TRBV7-3

CDR3 protein: CASSSQVGFGETQYF
CDR3 DNA: TGTGCCAGCAGCTCACAGGTCGGGTTCGGAGAGACCCAGTACTTC
J gene: TRBJ2-5
D gene: -
clone size: -
V gene: TRBV7-2

CDR3 protein: CASSWDSNQETQYF
CDR3 DNA: TGCGCCAGCAGCTGGGACAGTAACCAAGAGACCCAGTACTTC
J gene: TRBJ2-5
D gene: TRBD1
clone size: -
V gene: TRBV5-1

CDR3 protein: CASTLPLAGSYNEQFF
CDR3 DNA: TGTGCCAGCACCCTACCACTAGCGGGGTCCTACAATGAGCAGTTCTTC
J gene: TRBJ2-1
D gene: TRBD2
clone size: few
V gene: TRBV2

CDR3 protein: CASSEIQGARGYTF
CDR3 DNA: TGTGCCAGCAGTGAAATCCAGGGGGCGCGTGGCTACACCTTC
J gene: TRBJ1-2
D gene: TRBD1
clone size: few
V gene: TRBV2

CDR3 protein: CASSFTGKSNEKLFF
CDR3 DNA: TGCGCCAGCAGCTTTACAGGGAAATCCAATGAAAAACTGTTTTTT
J gene: TRBJ1-4
D gene: -
clone size: few
V gene: TRBV5-1

CDR3 protein: CASSQTTSGGALSYNEQFF
CDR3 DNA: TGTGCCAGCAGCCAGACCACTAGCGGGGGGGCACTCTCCTACAATGAGCAGTTCTTC
J gene: TRBJ2-1
D gene: TRBD2
clone size: -
V gene: TRBV4-2

CDR3 protein: CASSVGGQLNTEAFF
CDR3 DNA: TGTGCCAGCAGCGTAGGCGGACAGTTGAACACTGAAGCTTTCTTT
J gene: TRBJ1-1
D gene: -
clone size: -
V gene: TRBV9

CDR3 protein: CASSPMGRGTEAFF
CDR3 DNA: TGCGCCAGCAGCCCCATGGGGAGGGGTACTGAAGCTTTCTTT
J gene: TRBJ1-1
D gene: -
clone size: many
V gene: TRBV4-3

CDR3 protein: CSVGGETQYF
CDR3 DNA: TGCAGCGTGGGGGGGGAGACCCAGTACTTC
J gene: TRBJ2-5
D gene: TRBD2
clone size: few
V gene: TRBV29-1

CDR3 protein: CASSAWLEPTTDTQYF
CDR3 DNA: TGTGCCAGCAGTGCATGGCTAGAGCCTACCACAGATACGCAGTATTTT
J gene: TRBJ2-3
D gene: -
clone size: -
V gene: TRBV2

CDR3 protein: CASSTTDRGKLFF
CDR3 DNA: TGTGCCAGTAGTACAACGGACAGGGGAAAACTGTTTTTT
J gene: TRBJ1-4
D gene: TRBD1
clone size: -
V gene: TRBV19

CDR3 protein: CASSLAGTGSPGELFF
CDR3 DNA: TGTGCCAGCAGCTTAGCTGGGACAGGGTCCCCCGGGGAGCTGTTTTTT
J gene: TRBJ2-2
D gene: TRBD1
clone size: -
V gene: TRBV7-9

CDR3 protein: CASQAWSGSETQYF
CDR3 DNA: TGTGCCAGCCAAGCTTGGTCGGGGTCCGAGACCCAGTACTTC
J gene: TRBJ2-5
D gene: -
clone size: -
V gene: TRBV5-6

CDR3 protein: CASSLGTTLTSTDTQYF
CDR3 DNA: TGTGCCAGCAGCTTAGGTACGACACTTACTAGCACAGATACGCAGTATTTT
J gene: TRBJ2-3
D gene: -
clone size: -
V gene: TRBV5-6

CDR3 protein: CASSPGTSGGYNEQFF
CDR3 DNA: TGCGCCAGCAGCCCGGGGACTAGCGGGGGGTATAATGAGCAGTTCTTC
J gene: TRBJ2-1
D gene: TRBD2
clone size: few
V gene: TRBV5-1